This TCR beta chain was retrieved from a study of regulatory T cells in long-lasting Graves disease. Study-wide background: Patients with new Graves' disease had used antithyroid drugs below 3 months.

This clonotype was seen repeatedly, ten times or more. To make TCR beta libraries, researchers used iRepertoire HTBI primers and Arm-PCR of CDR3 regions. TCRdb processed the multiplex PCR reads anew with MiXCR; each CDR3 protein has one entry. The sample includes approximately 350,000 distinct CDR3 sequences, approximately 16% of them seen just once. CDR1 and CDR2 (germline): MDHEN, SYDVKM. V shed 3 bases and J shed 4 bases, with 12 bases lying between them. The CDR3 runs 14 residues. The time point: newly diagnosed GD, antithyroid drugs for less than 3 months. Researchers made the TCR library from RNA that was extracted from PBMCs. The sample also formed part of further work on T cells in Graves' hyperthyroidism and ophthalmopathy. According to that study: Uncontrolled infection, other autoimmune disease, pregnancy or lactation barred patients from enrollment.

Sequenced material: peripheral blood mononuclear cells (PBMCs), taken at new diagnosis, from a patient treated with antithyroid drugs. The gene calls are TRBV28 and TRBJ2-5; D perhaps matches TRBD1 (6 bases). This receptor was obtained from a man aged 35 to 55 with Graves disease. The CDR3 nucleotides read TGTGCCAGCAGTTTGAACAGGGATGTAGAGACCCAGTACTTC. This codes for CASSLNRDVETQYF.